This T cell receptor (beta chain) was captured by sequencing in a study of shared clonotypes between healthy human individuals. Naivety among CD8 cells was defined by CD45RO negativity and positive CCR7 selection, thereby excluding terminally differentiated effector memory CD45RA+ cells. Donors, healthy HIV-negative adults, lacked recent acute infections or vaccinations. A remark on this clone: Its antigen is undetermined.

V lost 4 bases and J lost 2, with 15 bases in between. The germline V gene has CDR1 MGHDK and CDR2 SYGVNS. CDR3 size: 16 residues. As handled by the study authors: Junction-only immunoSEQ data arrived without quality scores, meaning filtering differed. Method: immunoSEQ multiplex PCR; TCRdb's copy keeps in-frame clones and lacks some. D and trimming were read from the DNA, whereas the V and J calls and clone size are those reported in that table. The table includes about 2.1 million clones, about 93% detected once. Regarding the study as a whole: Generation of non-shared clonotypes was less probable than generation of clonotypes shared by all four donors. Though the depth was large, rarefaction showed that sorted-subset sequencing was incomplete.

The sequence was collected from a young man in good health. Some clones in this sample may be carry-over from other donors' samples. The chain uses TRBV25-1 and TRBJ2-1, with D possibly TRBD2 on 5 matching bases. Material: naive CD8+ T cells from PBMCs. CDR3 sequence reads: CASSVSGPYPYNEQFF. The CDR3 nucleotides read TGTGCCAGCAGTGTCAGCGGTCCCTACCCCTACAATGAGCAGTTCTTC.